The present TCR beta chain was sequenced within a study of identical twins. General study findings and limits: Twin pairs' shared out-of-frame alpha sequences were enriched in low generation probability. Abundant cord blood beta clonotypes carried fewer insertions; memory repertoires showed none.

V shed 3 bases and J shed 2 bases, with 12 bases lying between them. The CDR3 contains 14 residues. Germline-derived CDR1 and CDR2 are DFQATT and SNEGSKA (reference sequence). MiXCR was run by TCRdb on the 5' RACE reads, yielding one entry per CDR3 protein. This table has 450,000 or so distinct CDR3 sequences, approximately 14% appearing once. In the case of this clonotype: Its cognate antigen is unknown.

This sample also appeared in a second study, on yellow fever vaccine responses in identical twins. In that study: The T cell response to vaccination in identical twins was reportedly partly convergent and partly personalized.

The chain recombines TRBV20-1 with TRBJ2-3, with D maybe TRBD1 (6 bases). The sample consisted of CD4+ T cells sorted from blood. The sequence was collected from a woman aged 18-29 years in good health. CDR3 protein: CSAREAGATDTQYF. The CDR3 coding sequence is TGCAGTGCTAGGGAAGCAGGGGCCACAGATACGCAGTATTTT.